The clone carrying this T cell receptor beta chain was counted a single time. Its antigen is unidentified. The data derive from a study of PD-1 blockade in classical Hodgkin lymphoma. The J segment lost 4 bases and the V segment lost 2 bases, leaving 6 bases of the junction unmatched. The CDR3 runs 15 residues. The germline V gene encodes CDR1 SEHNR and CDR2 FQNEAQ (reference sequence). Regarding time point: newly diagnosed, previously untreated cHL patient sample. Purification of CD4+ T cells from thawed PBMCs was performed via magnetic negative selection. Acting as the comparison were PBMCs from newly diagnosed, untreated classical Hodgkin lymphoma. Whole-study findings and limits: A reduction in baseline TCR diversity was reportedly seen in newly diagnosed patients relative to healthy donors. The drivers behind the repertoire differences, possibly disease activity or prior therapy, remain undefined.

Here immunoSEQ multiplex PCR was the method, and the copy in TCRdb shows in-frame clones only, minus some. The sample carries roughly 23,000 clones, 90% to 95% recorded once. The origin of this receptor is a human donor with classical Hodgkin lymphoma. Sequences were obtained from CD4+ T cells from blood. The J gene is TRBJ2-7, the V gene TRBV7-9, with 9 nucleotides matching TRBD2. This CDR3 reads CASSLLLAGDYEQYF. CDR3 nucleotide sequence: TGTGCCAGCAGCTTACTACTAGCGGGTGATTACGAGCAGTACTTC.